This T cell receptor (beta chain) was sequenced during a study of T cell responses to AZD1222 COVID-19 vaccine. Measured with immunoSEQ multiplex PCR; TCRdb has only the in-frame clones, and not every one. This sample carries about 97,000 clones, around 88% of them seen once, and the ten largest clones take under 8.5%. Trimming took off 3 bases at V and 2 bases at J, with 9 bases between the two ends. This CDR3 is 14 amino acids long. Germline CDR1 reads SNHLY; CDR2 reads FYNNEI. The sequencing here drew on peripheral blood, taken on day 0 of AZD1222 vaccination. The sequence was obtained from an adult in good health. V usage is TRBV2 and J usage is TRBJ2-3; D ambiguous. This chain's CDR3 is CASSESVVTDTQYF. The CDR3 coding sequence is TGTGCCAGCAGTGAGTCGGTAGTCACAGATACGCAGTATTTT.